Below, 4 T cell receptor beta chains from the same sample are listed, as sequenced in a study of regulatory T cells in long-lasting Graves disease. Libraries of TCR beta came from iRepertoire HTBI primers plus Arm-PCR of CDR3 regions. In TCRdb, the multiplex PCR reads were re-called with MiXCR into one record per CDR3 protein. Of almost 450,000 distinct CDR3 sequences listed, about a sixth are singletons. As to time point: newly diagnosed GD, antithyroid drugs for less than 3 months. From PBMCs, RNA was extracted and then used to make the TCR library. These sequences were also reported in another study, on T cells in Graves' hyperthyroidism and ophthalmopathy.

The sequencing used peripheral blood mononuclear cells (PBMCs), collected at new diagnosis, from a patient treated with antithyroid drugs. These receptor sequences come from a woman in her twenties or thirties with Graves disease.

Details on this clonotype: It is likely a read error: a sequence one base away is far more abundant. This chain uses TRBV28 with TRBJ2-7; D gene unclear. Germline CDR1 is MDHEN and CDR2 is SYDVKM. V shed 4 bases and J shed 7 bases, with 17 bases lying between them. The CDR3 spans 14 residues. The CDR3 bases are TGTGCCAGCAGTTCCTTCCGGTCCTACAATGAGCAGTACTTC. This encodes CASSSFRSYNEQYF.

This clonotype was detected a few times. This chain joins TRBV6-1 and TRBJ2-7, with D tentatively TRBD1 (5 bases). The CDR3 extends over 13 amino acids. V was cut by 6 bases and J by 1 base, with 10 bases left in between. Germline V CDR1 and CDR2: MNHNS, SASEGT. CDR3 sequence (DNA): TGTGCCAGCAGGGACACTACATCCTACGAGCAGTACTTC. It specifies CASRDTTSYEQYF.

On this clonotype: This may stem from a read error, because a much larger clone lies one nucleotide away. This chain connects TRBV5-1 to TRBJ2-2, with no clear D. V lost 6 bases and J lost 5, with 5 bases in between. This CDR3 has 11 amino acids. Germline assignment: CDR1 SGHRS and CDR2 YFSETQ. As DNA, the CDR3 is TGCGCCAGCAAGGTAACCGGGGAGCTGTTTTTT. Encoded protein: CASKVTGELFF.

There are many counts of this clonotype. The chain employs TRBV2 and TRBJ2-3; D is perhaps TRBD1 or TRBD2 (6 bases each). The V and J ends lost 4 bases and 2 bases respectively, with 13 bases between them. Germline CDR1 reads SNHLY; CDR2 reads FYNNEI. The CDR3 length is 15 residues. The CDR3 nucleotides read TGTGCCAGCAGTGCTTGGGGGGCACCCACAGATACGCAGTATTTT. Translation gives CASSAWGAPTDTQYF. The full variable domain, its missing parts supplied by reference TRBV2 and TRBJ2-3, is EPEVTQTPSHQVTQMGQEVILRCVPISNHLYFYWYRQILGQKVEFLVSFYNNEISEKSEIFDDQFSVERPDGSNFTLKIRSTKLEDSAMYFCASSAWGAPTDTQYFGPGTRLTVL.